The entry below describes one T cell receptor (beta chain). The source of the sample is a study of blood T cell repertoires in COVID-19. V lost 3 bases and J lost 5, with 16 bases in between. There are 15 residues in the CDR3. Germline V gives CDR1 LNHNV, CDR2 YYDKDF (reference sequence). The assay was immunoSEQ multiplex PCR, and TCRdb's table has in-frame clones only and misses some. The data hold a few hundred thousand clones, with around four fifths observed a single time. What was sequenced was peripheral blood. The clonotype originates from a woman aged 45-65 years with active or convalescent COVID-19. The V call is TRBV15, the J call TRBJ2-5, with a weak D call TRBD1 (5 bases). CDR3 DNA: TGTGCCACCAGCAGGGGCAGGGCGATGTTGGAGACCCAGTACTTC. This codes for CATSRGRAMLETQYF.